Below, 4 T cell receptor beta chains from the same sample are listed, as sequenced in a study of CD8 T cells in ankylosing spondylitis. MiXCR was run by TCRdb on the 5' RACE reads, yielding one entry per CDR3 protein. The sample carries roughly 180,000 distinct CDR3 sequences, 9.5% to 13% recorded once. The sample consisted of blood, either unsorted or a sorted T cell fraction (not recorded which). Receptor source: a male donor with ankylosing spondylitis or in good health (not recorded which).

In its sample, this clonotype was seen many times. The CDR3 here is CASSGGQGRMNTEAFF. The CDR3 region has the DNA TGCGCCAGCAGCGGAGGACAGGGAAGGATGAACACTGAAGCTTTCTTT. The chain couples TRBV5-1 to TRBJ1-1, with 8 bases identical to TRBD1. This CDR3 contains 16 residues. Losses at the gene ends were 4 bases for V and 0 bases for J; bases not matched to a gene: 8. Germline assignment: CDR1 SGHRS and CDR2 YFSETQ.

This clonotype was recorded at least ten times. The CDR3 region has the DNA TGCAGTGCTAGAGAAGGGACAGGCTCAGATACGCAGTATTTT. Residues: CSAREGTGSDTQYF. The chain couples TRBV20-1 to TRBJ2-3, with 8 bases aligning to TRBD1. From germline, CDR1 is DFQATT and CDR2 SNEGSKA (reference sequence). The junction had 3 bases not matched to a gene; V was cut back by 0 bases and J by 4 bases. CDR3 size: 14 residues.

At least ten counts were recorded for this clonotype. The CDR3 region has the DNA TGTGCCAGCAGCCAAATTCTCTATGGCTACACCTTC. This encodes CASSQILYGYTF. V usage is TRBV3-1 and J usage is TRBJ1-2; D gene unclear. This CDR3 comprises 12 residues. The germline V gene encodes CDR1 LGHDT and CDR2 YNNKEL (reference sequence). V gave up 2 bases and J gave up 4 bases, with 5 bases separating them.

This clonotype was recorded many times. The CDR3 DNA sequence: TGCGCCAGCAGCCAATTTTCGACGACAGGGACGGGAGAGCAGTACTTC. Translating gives CASSQFSTTGTGEQYF. The V and J genes are TRBV4-1 and TRBJ2-7; 7 bases fit TRBD1. CDR1 is MGHRA, CDR2 YSYEKL, per germline. Germline trimming cut 2 bases from V and 7 bases from J; bases unmatched to any gene: 14. This CDR3 comprises 16 residues.